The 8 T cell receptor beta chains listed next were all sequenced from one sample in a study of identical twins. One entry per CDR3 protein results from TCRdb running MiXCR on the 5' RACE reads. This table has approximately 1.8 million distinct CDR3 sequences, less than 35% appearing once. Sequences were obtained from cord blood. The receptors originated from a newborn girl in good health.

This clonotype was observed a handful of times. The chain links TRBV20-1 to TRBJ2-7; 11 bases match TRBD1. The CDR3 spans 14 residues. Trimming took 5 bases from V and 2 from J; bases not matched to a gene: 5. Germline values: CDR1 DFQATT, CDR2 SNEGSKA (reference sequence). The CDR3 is CSAQGTGGTYEQYF. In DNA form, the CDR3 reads TGCAGTGCTCAAGGGACAGGGGGGACCTACGAGCAGTACTTC.

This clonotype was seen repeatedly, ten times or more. The CDR3 loop is CAISWGVTDTQYF. The CDR3 coding sequence is TGTGCCATCAGTTGGGGGGTCACAGATACGCAGTATTTT. The V call is TRBV10-3, the J call TRBJ2-3, with D perhaps TRBD2 (6 bases). CDR3 length: 13 amino acids. CDR1 and CDR2 (germline): ENHRY, SYGVKD. The germline V and J ends were trimmed by 5 bases and 2 bases, with 8 bases remaining between them.

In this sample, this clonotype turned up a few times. The CDR3 is CASSQRVPGQGLGGNEQFF. The CDR3 DNA follows: TGCGCCAGCAGCCAGCGAGTCCCGGGACAGGGATTGGGGGGCAATGAGCAGTTCTTC. The chain carries TRBV4-1 and TRBJ2-1, with 9 bases identical to TRBD1. Germline V gives CDR1 MGHRA, CDR2 YSYEKL. The CDR3 contains 19 residues. Unmatched junction bases numbered 18, after V lost 3 bases and J lost 6 bases.

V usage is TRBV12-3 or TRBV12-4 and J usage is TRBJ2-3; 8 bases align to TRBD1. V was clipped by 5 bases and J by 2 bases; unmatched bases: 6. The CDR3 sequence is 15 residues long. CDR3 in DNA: TGTGCCAGCAGTCCCAGGGGGCGGGTCACAGATACGCAGTATTTT. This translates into CASSPRGRVTDTQYF.

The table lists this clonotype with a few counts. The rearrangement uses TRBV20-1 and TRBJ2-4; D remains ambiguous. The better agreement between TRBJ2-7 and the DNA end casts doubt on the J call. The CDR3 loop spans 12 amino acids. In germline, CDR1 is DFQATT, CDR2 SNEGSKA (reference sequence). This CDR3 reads CSASGPVGEQYF. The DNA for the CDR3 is TGCAGTGCGTCCGGGCCGGTGGGCGAGCAGTACTTC.

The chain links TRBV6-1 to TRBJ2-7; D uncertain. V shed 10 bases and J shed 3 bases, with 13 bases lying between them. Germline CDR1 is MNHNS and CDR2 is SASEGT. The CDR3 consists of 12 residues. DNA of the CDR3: TGTGCCACCACGGACGCATTCTACGAGCAGTACTTC. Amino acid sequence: CATTDAFYEQYF.

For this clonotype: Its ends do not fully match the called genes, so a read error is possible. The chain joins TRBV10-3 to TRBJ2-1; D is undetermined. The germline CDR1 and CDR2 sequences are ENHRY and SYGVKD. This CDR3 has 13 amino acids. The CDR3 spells CAISEFVNNKQFF. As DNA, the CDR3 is TGTGCCATCAGTGAGTTCGTCAACAATAAGCAGTTCTTC.

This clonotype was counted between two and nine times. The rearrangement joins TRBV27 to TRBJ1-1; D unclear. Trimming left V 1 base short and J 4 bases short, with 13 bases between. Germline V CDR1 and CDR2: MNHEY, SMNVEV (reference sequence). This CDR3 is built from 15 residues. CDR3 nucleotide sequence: TGTGCCAGCAGTTTATTACTCTCCACTCGCACTGAAGCTTTCTTT. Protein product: CASSLLLSTRTEAFF.